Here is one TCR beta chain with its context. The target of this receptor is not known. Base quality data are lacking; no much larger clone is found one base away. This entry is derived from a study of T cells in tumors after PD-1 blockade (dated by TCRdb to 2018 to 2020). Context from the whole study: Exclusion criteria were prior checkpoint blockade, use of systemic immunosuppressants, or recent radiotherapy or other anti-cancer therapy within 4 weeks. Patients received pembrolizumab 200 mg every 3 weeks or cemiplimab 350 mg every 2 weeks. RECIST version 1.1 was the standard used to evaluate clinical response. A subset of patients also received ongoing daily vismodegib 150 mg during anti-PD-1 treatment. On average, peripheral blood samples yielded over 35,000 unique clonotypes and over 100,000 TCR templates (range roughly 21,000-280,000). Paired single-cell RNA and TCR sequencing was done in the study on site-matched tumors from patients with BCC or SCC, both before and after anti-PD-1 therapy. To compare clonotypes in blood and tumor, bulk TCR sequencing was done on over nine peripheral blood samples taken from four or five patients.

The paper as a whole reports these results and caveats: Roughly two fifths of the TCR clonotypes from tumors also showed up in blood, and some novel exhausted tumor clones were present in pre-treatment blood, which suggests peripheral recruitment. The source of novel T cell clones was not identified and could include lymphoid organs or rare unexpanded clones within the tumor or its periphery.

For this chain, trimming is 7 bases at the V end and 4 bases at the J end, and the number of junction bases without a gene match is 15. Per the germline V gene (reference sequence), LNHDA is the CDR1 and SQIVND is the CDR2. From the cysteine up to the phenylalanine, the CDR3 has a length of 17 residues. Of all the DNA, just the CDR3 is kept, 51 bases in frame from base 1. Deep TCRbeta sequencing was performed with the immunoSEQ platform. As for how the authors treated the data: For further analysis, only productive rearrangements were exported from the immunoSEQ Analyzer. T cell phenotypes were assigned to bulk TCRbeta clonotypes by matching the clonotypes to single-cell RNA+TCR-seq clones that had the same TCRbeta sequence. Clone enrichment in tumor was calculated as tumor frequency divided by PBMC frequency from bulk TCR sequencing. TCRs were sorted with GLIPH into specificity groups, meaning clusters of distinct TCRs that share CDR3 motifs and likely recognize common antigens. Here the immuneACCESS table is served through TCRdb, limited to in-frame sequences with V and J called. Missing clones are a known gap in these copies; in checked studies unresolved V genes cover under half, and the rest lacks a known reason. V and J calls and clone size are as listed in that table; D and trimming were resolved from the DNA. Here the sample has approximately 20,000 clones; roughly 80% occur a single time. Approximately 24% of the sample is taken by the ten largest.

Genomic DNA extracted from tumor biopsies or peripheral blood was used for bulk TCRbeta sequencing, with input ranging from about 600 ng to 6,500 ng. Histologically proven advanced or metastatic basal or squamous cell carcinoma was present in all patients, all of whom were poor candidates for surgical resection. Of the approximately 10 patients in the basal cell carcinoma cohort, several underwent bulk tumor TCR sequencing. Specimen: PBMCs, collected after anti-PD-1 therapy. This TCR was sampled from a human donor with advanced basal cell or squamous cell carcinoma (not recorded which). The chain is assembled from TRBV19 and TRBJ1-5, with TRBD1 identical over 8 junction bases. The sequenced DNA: TGTGCCAGTATTTCGTCGGGGGGACAGGCCAAAAATCAGCCCCAGCATTTT. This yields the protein CASISSGGQAKNQPQHF. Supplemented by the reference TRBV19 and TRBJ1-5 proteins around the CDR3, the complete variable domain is DGGITQSPKYLFRKEGQNVTLSCEQNLNHDAMYWYRQDPGQGLRLIYYSQIVNDFQKGDIAEGYSVSREKKESFPLTVTSAQKNPTAFYLCASISSGGQAKNQPQHFGDGTRLSIL.